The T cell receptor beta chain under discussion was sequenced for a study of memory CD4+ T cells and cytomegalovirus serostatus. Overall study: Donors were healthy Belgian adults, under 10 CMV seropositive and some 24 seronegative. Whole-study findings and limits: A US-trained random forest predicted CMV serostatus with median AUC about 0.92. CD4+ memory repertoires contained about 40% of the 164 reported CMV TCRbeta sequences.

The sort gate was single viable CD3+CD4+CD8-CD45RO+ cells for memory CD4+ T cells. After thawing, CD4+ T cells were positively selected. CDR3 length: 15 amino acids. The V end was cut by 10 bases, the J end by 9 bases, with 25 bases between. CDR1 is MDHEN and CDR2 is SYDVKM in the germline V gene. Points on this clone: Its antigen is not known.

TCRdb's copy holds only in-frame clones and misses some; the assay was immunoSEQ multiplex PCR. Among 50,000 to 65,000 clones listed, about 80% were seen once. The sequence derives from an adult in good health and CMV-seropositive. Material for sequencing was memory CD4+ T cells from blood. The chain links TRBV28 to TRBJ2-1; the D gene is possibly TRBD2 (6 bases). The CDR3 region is CATFRLGGKDTEQFF. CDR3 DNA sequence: TGTGCCACCTTCCGGTTGGGCGGGAAAGACACTGAGCAGTTCTTC.